Here is one T cell receptor (beta chain) with its context. Its antigen remains unidentified. The data belong to a study of molecular identifiers for immune sequencing clone quantification. At the level of the study: With replicates, the RNA of around 20,000 or 100,000 naive CD8 cells was split five ways and four were sequenced. Overall study results and limits: Beyond 20 RNA copies, clones held over 99% of effector molecules, compared with under 1% in naive cells.

Input for naive CD8 libraries was 20,000 to 1,000,000 sorted cells; the RNA fraction used was 10%, 30% or 50%. The bulk TCR libraries were made with methods described before and with listed TCR primers. TCRdb reprocessed the PCR reads via MiXCR and lists one record per CDR3 protein. Of over 35,000 distinct CDR3 sequences in the sample, approximately 25% were seen once. The CDR3 consists of 15 residues. Germline-derived CDR1 and CDR2 are SQVTM and ANQGSEA. V was trimmed by 2 bases and J by 4 bases, leaving 16 bases between them. The source is a human donor in good health. Some libraries in this study had Jurkat cell RNA spiked in. This chain uses TRBV29-1 with TRBJ2-3, with D perhaps matching TRBD2 (5 bases). Sequencing was done on a sample of naive CD8+ T cells from blood, with Jurkat cell RNA spiked in. The subset here: FACS-sorted CD8+CD4-CCR7+CD45RA+ naive T cells. CDR3 region: CSVELSGIFPDTQYF. The CDR3 bases are TGCAGCGTTGAATTATCCGGGATCTTCCCAGATACGCAGTATTTT.